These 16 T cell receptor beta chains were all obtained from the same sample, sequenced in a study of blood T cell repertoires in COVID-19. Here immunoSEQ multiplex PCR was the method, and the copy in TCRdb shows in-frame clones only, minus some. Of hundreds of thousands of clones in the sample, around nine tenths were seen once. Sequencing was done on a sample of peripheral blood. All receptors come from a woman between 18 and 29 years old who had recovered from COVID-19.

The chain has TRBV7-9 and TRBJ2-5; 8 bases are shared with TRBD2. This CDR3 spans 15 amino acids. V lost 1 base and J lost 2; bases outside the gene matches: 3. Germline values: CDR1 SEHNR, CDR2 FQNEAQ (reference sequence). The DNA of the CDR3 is TGTGCCAGCAGCTTAGGTAGCGGGACACAAGAGACCCAGTACTTC. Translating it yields CASSLGSGTQETQYF.

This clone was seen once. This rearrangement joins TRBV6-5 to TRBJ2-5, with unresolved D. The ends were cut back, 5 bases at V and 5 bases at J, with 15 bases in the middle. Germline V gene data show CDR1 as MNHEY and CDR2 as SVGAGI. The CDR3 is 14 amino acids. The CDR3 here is CASSPLAYGETQYF. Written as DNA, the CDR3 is TGTGCCAGCAGTCCCTTAGCCTACGGGGAGACCCAGTACTTC.

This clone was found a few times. In nucleotides, the CDR3 is TGTGCCAGCAGCCTTAGCGGGAGAACTTACAATGAGCAGTTCTTC. It specifies CASSLSGRTYNEQFF. The rearrangement links TRBV11-3 to TRBJ2-1, with 9 bases identical to TRBD2. Trimming at V came to 5 bases and at J to 4 bases, leaving 6 bases not matched to a gene. The CDR3 extends over 15 amino acids. CDR1 and CDR2 from the germline V gene are SGHNT and YENEEA.

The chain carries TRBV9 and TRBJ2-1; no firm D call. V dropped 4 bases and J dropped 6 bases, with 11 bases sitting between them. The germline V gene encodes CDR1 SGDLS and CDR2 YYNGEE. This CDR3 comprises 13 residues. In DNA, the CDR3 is TGTGCCAGCAGCCCAACCGTAGCCAATGAGCAGTTCTTC. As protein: CASSPTVANEQFF.

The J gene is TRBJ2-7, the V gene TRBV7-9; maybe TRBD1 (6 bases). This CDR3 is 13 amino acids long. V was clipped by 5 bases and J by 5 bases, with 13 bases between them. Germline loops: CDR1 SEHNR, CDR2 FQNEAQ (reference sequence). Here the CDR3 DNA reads TGTGCCAGCAGCGCCGAACAGGGCGACGAGCAGTACTTC. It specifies CASSAEQGDEQYF.

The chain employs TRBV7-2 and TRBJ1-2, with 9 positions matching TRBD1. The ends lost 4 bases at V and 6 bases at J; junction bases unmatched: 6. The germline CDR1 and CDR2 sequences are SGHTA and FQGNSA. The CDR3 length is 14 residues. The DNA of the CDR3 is TGTGCCAGCAGCTCGGCCACAGGGGGCCATGGCTACACCTTC. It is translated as CASSSATGGHGYTF.

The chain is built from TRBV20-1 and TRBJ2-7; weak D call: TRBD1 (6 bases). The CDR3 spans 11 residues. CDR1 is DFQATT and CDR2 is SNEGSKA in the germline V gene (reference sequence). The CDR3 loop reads CSPKQGYEQYF. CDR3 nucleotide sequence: TGCTCCCCCAAACAGGGCTACGAGCAGTACTTC.

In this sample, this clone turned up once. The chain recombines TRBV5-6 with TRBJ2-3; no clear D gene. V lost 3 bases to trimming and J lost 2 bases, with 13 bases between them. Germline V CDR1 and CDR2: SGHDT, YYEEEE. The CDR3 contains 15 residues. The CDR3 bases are TGTGCCAGCAGCTCCTCCCACGCGATCACAGATACGCAGTATTTT. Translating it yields CASSSSHAITDTQYF.

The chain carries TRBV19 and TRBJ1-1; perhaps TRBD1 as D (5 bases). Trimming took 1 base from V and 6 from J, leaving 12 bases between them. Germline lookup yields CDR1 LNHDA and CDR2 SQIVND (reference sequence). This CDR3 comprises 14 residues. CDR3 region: CASSIGQIDSEAFF. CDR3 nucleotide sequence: TGTGCCAGTAGTATAGGACAGATAGACTCTGAAGCTTTCTTT. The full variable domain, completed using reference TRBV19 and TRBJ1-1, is DGGITQSPKYLFRKEGQNVTLSCEQNLNHDAMYWYRQDPGQGLRLIYYSQIVNDFQKGDIAEGYSVSREKKESFPLTVTSAQKNPTAFYLCASSIGQIDSEAFFGQGTRLTVV.

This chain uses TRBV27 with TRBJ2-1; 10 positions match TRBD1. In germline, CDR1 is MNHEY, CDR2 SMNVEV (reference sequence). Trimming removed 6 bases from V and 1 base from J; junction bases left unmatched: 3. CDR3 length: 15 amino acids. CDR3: CASSRDRGSYNEQFF. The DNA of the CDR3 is TGTGCCAGCAGCCGGGACAGGGGATCCTACAATGAGCAGTTCTTC.

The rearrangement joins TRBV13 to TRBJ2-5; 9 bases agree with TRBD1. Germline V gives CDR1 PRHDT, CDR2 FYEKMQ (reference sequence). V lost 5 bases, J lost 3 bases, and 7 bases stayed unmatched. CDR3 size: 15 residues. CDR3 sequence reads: CASSPGDREKETQYF. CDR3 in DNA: TGTGCCAGCAGCCCAGGGGACAGGGAAAAAGAGACCCAGTACTTC.

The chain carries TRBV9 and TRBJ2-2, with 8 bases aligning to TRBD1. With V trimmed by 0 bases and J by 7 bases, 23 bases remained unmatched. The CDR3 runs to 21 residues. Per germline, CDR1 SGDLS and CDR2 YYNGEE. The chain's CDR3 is CASSVERERVGQGSGSGELFF. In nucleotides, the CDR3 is TGTGCCAGCAGCGTAGAGAGAGAGAGAGTAGGACAGGGCTCAGGTAGCGGGGAGCTGTTTTTT.

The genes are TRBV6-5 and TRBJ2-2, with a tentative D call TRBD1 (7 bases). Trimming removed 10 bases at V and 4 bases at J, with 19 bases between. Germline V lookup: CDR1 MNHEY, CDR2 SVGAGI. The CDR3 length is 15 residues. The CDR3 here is CAIRGGTGATGELFF. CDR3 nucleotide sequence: TGTGCCATTCGGGGAGGAACAGGGGCCACCGGGGAGCTGTTTTTT.

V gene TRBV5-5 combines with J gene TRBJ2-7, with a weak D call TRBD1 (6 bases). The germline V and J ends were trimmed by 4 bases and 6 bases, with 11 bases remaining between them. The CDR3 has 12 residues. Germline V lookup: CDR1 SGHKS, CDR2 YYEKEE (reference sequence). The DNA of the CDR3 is TGTGCCAGCAGCGCCACAGGGACCGAGCAGTACTTC. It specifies CASSATGTEQYF.

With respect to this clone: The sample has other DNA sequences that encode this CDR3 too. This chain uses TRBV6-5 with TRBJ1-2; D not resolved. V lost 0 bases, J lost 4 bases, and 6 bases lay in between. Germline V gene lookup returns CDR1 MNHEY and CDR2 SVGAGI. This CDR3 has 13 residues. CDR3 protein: CASSYSGGYGYTF. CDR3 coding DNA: TGTGCCAGCAGTTACTCGGGAGGCTATGGCTACACCTTC.

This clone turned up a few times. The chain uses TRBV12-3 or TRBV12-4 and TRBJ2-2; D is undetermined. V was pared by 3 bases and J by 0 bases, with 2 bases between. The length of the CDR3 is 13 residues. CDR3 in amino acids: CASSFANTGELFF. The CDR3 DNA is TGTGCCAGCAGTTTCGCGAACACCGGGGAGCTGTTTTTT.